Shown below are 18 T cell receptor beta chains from a single sample sequenced in a study of T cell changes during pregnancy in multiple sclerosis. TCRdb's table, derived via immunoSEQ multiplex PCR, lists solely in-frame clones and lacks some. This sample has 40,000 to 50,000 clones, with roughly 95% found just once. The sequenced sample was CD4+ T cells from peripheral blood mononuclear cells, obtained in the third trimester of pregnancy. All receptors derive from a female donor with multiple sclerosis, enrolled in a pregnancy study.

CDR3 amino acids: CASSSTYRVSNYGYTF. The CDR3 DNA is TGTGCCAGCAGTTCGACCTACAGGGTTTCCAACTATGGCTACACCTTC. The chain has TRBV27 and TRBJ1-2, with D possibly being TRBD1 (6 bases). In germline, CDR1 is MNHEY, CDR2 SMNVEV (reference sequence). The V gene lost 4 bases and the J gene lost 2 bases, with 17 bases spanning the gap. The CDR3 length is 16 residues.

V and J are TRBV27 and TRBJ2-3, with D maybe TRBD2 (8 bases). V was shortened by 5 bases and J by 2 bases, with 26 bases between the two germline ends. The CDR3 sequence is 19 residues long. In germline, CDR1 is MNHEY, CDR2 SMNVEV (reference sequence). DNA for the CDR3: TGTGCCAGCAGTCCTCGACAGGGTATAAGCGGGAGTTCCACAGATACGCAGTATTTT. Translation: CASSPRQGISGSSTDTQYF.

This chain connects TRBV6-5 to TRBJ2-7; perhaps TRBD1 as D (6 bases). Per the germline V gene, CDR1 is MNHEY and CDR2 is SVGAGI. The CDR3 runs to 14 residues. Trimming stripped 6 bases from V and 3 bases from J, with 15 bases between. Written as DNA, the CDR3 is TGTGCCAGCAGCCCCAGGGGAAGCGTCTACGAGCAGTACTTC. Its translation: CASSPRGSVYEQYF.

This chain's CDR3 is CASRSTVLNTEAFF. Here the CDR3 DNA reads TGTGCCAGCAGGTCAACGGTCCTGAACACTGAAGCTTTCTTT. V and J are TRBV5-4 and TRBJ1-1; D is unresolved. V shed 5 bases and J shed 0 bases, with 11 bases lying between them. Germline CDR1 is SGHNT and CDR2 is YYREEE (reference sequence). CDR3 size: 14 residues.

The rearrangement links TRBV6-1 to TRBJ2-1; 8 bases agree with TRBD2. V lost 3 bases to trimming and J lost 3 bases; unmatched junction nucleotides: 16. The CDR3 loop spans 19 amino acids. Germline CDR1 is MNHNS and CDR2 is SASEGT. The chain's CDR3 is CASSDSVTSGPTHYNEQFF. Here the CDR3 DNA reads TGTGCCAGCAGTGATAGTGTTACTAGCGGCCCGACCCACTACAATGAGCAGTTCTTC.

The chain links TRBV11-3 to TRBJ1-1; 8 bases map to TRBD1. CDR1 and CDR2 from the germline V gene are SGHNT and YENEEA. This CDR3 is 15 amino acids long. V shed 3 bases and J 5 bases; nucleotides not matched to a gene: 8. The CDR3 DNA sequence: TGTGCCAGCAGCTTTTCGGACAGGGTGGGGACTGAAGCTTTCTTT. This translates into CASSFSDRVGTEAFF.

The gene calls are TRBV5-1 and TRBJ1-4; 7 positions match TRBD1. Germline-derived CDR1 and CDR2 are SGHRS and YFSETQ. With 7 bases clipped from V and 0 bases from J, the junction kept 3 bases outside the gene matches. The CDR3 loop spans 14 amino acids. The CDR3 DNA follows: TGCGCCAGCGGCCAGGGGGCAACTAATGAAAAACTGTTTTTT. It codes for CASGQGATNEKLFF.

The chain joins TRBV7-2 to TRBJ1-5, with 7 bases matching TRBD1. Germline CDR1 and CDR2: SGHTA and FQGNSA. This CDR3 comprises 13 residues. The V segment lost 4 bases and the J segment 6 bases; nucleotides outside the gene matches: 3. The CDR3 here is CASSWTGGQPQHF. The CDR3 DNA follows: TGTGCCAGCAGCTGGACAGGAGGTCAGCCCCAGCATTTT.

The rearrangement joins TRBV7-9 to TRBJ1-2; 7 bases line up with TRBD1. Germline values: CDR1 SEHNR, CDR2 FQNEAQ (reference sequence). With 2 bases clipped from V and 4 bases from J, the junction kept 13 bases outside the gene matches. This CDR3 is 17 amino acids long. CDR3 nucleotides: TGTGCCAGCAGCTTATGGCAGACAGGGCCATTAGGCTATGGCTACACCTTC. Protein sequence: CASSLWQTGPLGYGYTF.

The rearrangement uses TRBV4-1 and TRBJ2-1, with 10 bases lining up with TRBD2. This CDR3 spans 16 amino acids. Germline V lookup: CDR1 MGHRA, CDR2 YSYEKL. J lost 9 bases, V lost 1 base, and 9 bases had no gene match. The CDR3 DNA is TGCGCCAGCAGCCAAGGTATAGCGGGAGGTCGGAGTGAGCAGTTCTTC. The encoded protein is CASSQGIAGGRSEQFF.

The chain joins TRBV25-1 to TRBJ2-3, with TRBD2 as a possible D gene (6 bases). The CDR3 contains 17 residues. V was clipped by 3 bases and J by 0 bases, with 16 bases between them. Germline CDR1 MGHDK, CDR2 SYGVNS. Written as DNA, the CDR3 is TGTGCCAGCAGTGACCCAGTGTCGGGGGTAAGCACAGATACGCAGTATTTT. It is translated as CASSDPVSGVSTDTQYF.

The chain recombines TRBV2 with TRBJ2-1; weak D call: TRBD2 (5 bases). Germline V lookup: CDR1 SNHLY, CDR2 FYNNEI. Trimming stripped 6 bases from V and 12 bases from J, with 15 bases between. CDR3 length: 12 residues. CDR3 sequence reads: CASRRFGVGQFF. The CDR3 DNA reads TGTGCCAGCAGACGGTTCGGGGTTGGGCAGTTCTTC.

The chain is built from TRBV6-5 and TRBJ1-2; no clear D. Germline-derived CDR1 and CDR2 are MNHEY and SVGAGI. With 6 bases removed from V and 3 bases from J, the gap between germline ends came to 14 bases. This CDR3 comprises 14 residues. For the CDR3, the DNA is TGTGCCAGCAGGAAAAAGCCCTTGGACTATGGCTACACCTTC. It yields the protein CASRKKPLDYGYTF.

This clone was detected once. CDR3 residues: CASSLSRTVSAGELFF. CDR3 coding DNA: TGTGCCAGCAGTTTATCTCGGACAGTCTCGGCCGGGGAGCTGTTTTTT. V usage is TRBV27 and J usage is TRBJ2-2, with D perhaps matching TRBD1 (6 bases). V lost 0 bases and J lost 6, with 14 bases in between. Germline V lookup: CDR1 MNHEY, CDR2 SMNVEV (reference sequence). This CDR3 region has 16 residues.

This chain links TRBV5-1 with TRBJ1-1; 7 nucleotides agree with TRBD1. J lost 3 bases, V lost 3 bases, and 8 bases had no gene match. Germline V gene sequence: CDR1 SGHRS, CDR2 YFSETQ. The CDR3 length is 15 residues. The CDR3 is CASSSPGQDDTEAFF. The DNA for the CDR3 is TGCGCCAGCAGCTCGCCAGGACAGGACGACACTGAAGCTTTCTTT.

The chain employs TRBV5-5 and TRBJ1-2; D remains ambiguous. Trimming stripped 4 bases from V and 5 bases from J, with 21 bases between. There are 16 residues in the CDR3. Germline assignment: CDR1 SGHKS and CDR2 YYEKEE (reference sequence). The CDR3 sequence: CASSLGDRGPMYGYTF. DNA of the CDR3: TGTGCCAGCAGCCTCGGAGACCGCGGCCCGATGTATGGCTACACCTTC.

V gene TRBV28 combines with J gene TRBJ2-1; weak D call: TRBD2 (6 bases). Per the germline V gene, CDR1 is MDHEN and CDR2 is SYDVKM. Trimming stripped 3 bases from V and 7 bases from J, with 16 bases between. The CDR3 is made up of 15 amino acids. In DNA form, the CDR3 reads TGTGCCAGCAGTTTGGCGGGGTTGGGGCGGAATGAGCAGTTCTTC. Its translation: CASSLAGLGRNEQFF.

V usage is TRBV19 and J usage is TRBJ1-4; D uncertain. CDR1 LNHDA and CDR2 SQIVND come from the germline V gene (reference sequence). The CDR3 length is 14 residues. Trimming stripped 3 bases from V and 5 bases from J, with 10 bases between. CDR3 amino acids: CASSIGSGNEKLFF. The CDR3 DNA follows: TGTGCCAGTAGTATTGGCTCGGGGAATGAAAAACTGTTTTTT. Full variable domain (missing parts from reference TRBV19 and TRBJ1-4): DGGITQSPKYLFRKEGQNVTLSCEQNLNHDAMYWYRQDPGQGLRLIYYSQIVNDFQKGDIAEGYSVSREKKESFPLTVTSAQKNPTAFYLCASSIGSGNEKLFFGSGTQLSVL.